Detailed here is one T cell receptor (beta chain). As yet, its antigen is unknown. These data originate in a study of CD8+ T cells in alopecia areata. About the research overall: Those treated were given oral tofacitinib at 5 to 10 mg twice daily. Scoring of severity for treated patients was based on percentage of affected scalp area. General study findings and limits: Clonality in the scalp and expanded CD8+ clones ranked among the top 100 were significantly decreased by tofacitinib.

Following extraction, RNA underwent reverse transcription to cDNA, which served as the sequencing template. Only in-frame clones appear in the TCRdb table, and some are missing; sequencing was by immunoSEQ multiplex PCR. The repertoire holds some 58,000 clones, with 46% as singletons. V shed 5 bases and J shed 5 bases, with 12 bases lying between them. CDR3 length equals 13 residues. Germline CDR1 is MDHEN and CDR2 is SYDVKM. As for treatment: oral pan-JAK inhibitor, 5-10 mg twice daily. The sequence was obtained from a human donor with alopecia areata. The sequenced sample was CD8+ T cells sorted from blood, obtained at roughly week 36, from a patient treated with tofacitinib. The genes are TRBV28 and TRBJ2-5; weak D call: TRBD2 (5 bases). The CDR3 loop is CASSHGWEETQYF. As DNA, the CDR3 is TGTGCCAGCAGTCATGGCTGGGAGGAGACCCAGTACTTC.